The 23 T cell receptor beta chains below come from one sample, sequenced in a study of shared clonotypes between healthy human individuals. CD45RO-negative, CCR7-positively selected cells formed the naive CD8 fraction, excluding terminally differentiated effector memory CD45RA+ cells. Assay: immunoSEQ multiplex PCR; the TCRdb copy retains only in-frame clones and omits some. The table shows more than 550,000 clones, with about 91% occurring only once. What was sequenced was naive CD8+ T cells sorted from blood. These receptors were taken from a man aged 30 to 39 in good health.

The rearrangement joins TRBV30 to TRBJ2-2; TRBD1 might be the D (5 bases). V gave up 5 bases and J gave up 2 bases, with 9 bases separating them. This CDR3 spans 13 amino acids. Looked up from germline, CDR1 is GTSNPN and CDR2 is SVGIG (reference sequence). The CDR3 is CAWATVNTGELFF. Here the CDR3 DNA reads TGTGCCTGGGCGACAGTTAACACCGGGGAGCTGTTTTTT.

The chain links TRBV25-1 to TRBJ2-7; D perhaps matches TRBD1 (5 bases). The CDR3 has 14 residues. Germline V gene sequence: CDR1 MGHDK, CDR2 SYGVNS. V was pared by 1 base and J by 9 bases, with 16 bases between. The CDR3 nucleotides are TGTGCCAGCAGTGAATTGGGGCTTCAAGTTCGGCAGTACTTC. It specifies CASSELGLQVRQYF.

This chain uses TRBV10-3 with TRBJ2-3; perhaps TRBD2 as D (5 bases). V was trimmed by 3 bases and J by 0 bases, leaving 10 bases between them. The germline gives CDR1 ENHRY, CDR2 SYGVKD. The CDR3 spans 15 residues. CDR3 coding DNA: TGTGCCATCAGTGACCCTAGCTGGAGCACAGATACGCAGTATTTT. Protein product: CAISDPSWSTDTQYF.

The chain couples TRBV9 to TRBJ1-4; D remains unclear. CDR1 and CDR2 from the germline V gene are SGDLS and YYNGEE. CDR3 size: 15 residues. Trimming cost V 2 bases and J 5 bases, with 13 bases left between them. The CDR3 region has the DNA TGTGCCAGCAGCGTTCTCGACCGTCCCAATGAAAAACTGTTTTTT. Its translation is CASSVLDRPNEKLFF. The variable domain in full, with the rest retrieved from reference TRBV9 and TRBJ1-4, is DSGVTQTPKHLITATGQRVTLRCSPRSGDLSVYWYQQSLDQGLQFLIQYYNGEERAKGNILERFSAQQFPDLHSELNLSSLELGDSALYFCASSVLDRPNEKLFFGSGTQLSVL.

Concerning this clone itself: Additional DNA sequences in this sample encode the identical CDR3. This chain links TRBV7-3 with TRBJ2-1; 8 positions match TRBD2. Germline V gives CDR1 SGHTA, CDR2 FQGTGA. The V and J ends lost 5 bases and 0 bases, in that order; junction bases with no gene match: 3. The CDR3 runs to 15 residues. The CDR3 loop is CASSPSGSSYNEQFF. The CDR3 DNA reads as TGTGCCAGCAGCCCAAGCGGGAGCTCCTACAATGAGCAGTTCTTC. The full variable domain, in which reference TRBV7-3 and TRBJ2-1 provide the parts outside the CDR3, is GAGVSQTPSNKVTEKGKYVELRCDPISGHTALYWYRQSLGQGPEFLIYFQGTGAADDSGLPNDRFFAVRPEGSVSTLKIQRTERGDSAVYLCASSPSGSSYNEQFFGPGTRLTVL.

The genes are TRBV5-4 and TRBJ2-3; D is ambiguous. V was trimmed by 10 bases and J by 0 bases, leaving 15 bases between them. The CDR3 spans 14 residues. Germline values: CDR1 SGHNT, CDR2 YYREEE (reference sequence). CDR3 residues: CASSFMGSTDTQYF. CDR3 nucleotides: TGTGCCTCAAGCTTCATGGGCAGCACAGATACGCAGTATTTT.

This rearrangement joins TRBV6-5 to TRBJ2-7, with a possible D match to TRBD1 (5 bases). Looked up from germline, CDR1 is MNHEY and CDR2 is SVGAGI. The CDR3 spans 13 residues. The V gene lost 5 bases and the J gene lost 6 bases, with 14 bases spanning the gap. DNA for the CDR3: TGTGCCAGCAGTAGGGTGGAAGGGGTCGAGCAGTACTTC. This codes for CASSRVEGVEQYF.

V gene TRBV28 combines with J gene TRBJ1-5; a weak D match, TRBD1 (6 bases). Trimming left V 3 bases short and J 3 bases short, with 12 bases between. This CDR3 is built from 15 residues. CDR1 is MDHEN, CDR2 SYDVKM, per germline. The CDR3 DNA is TGTGCCAGCAGTTTGGTCCAGGGGATCAATCAGCCCCAGCATTTT. Protein: CASSLVQGINQPQHF.

The CDR3: CASSAFNGGNGGDTQYF. The CDR3 nucleotides read TGTGCCAGCAGCGCTTTCAACGGCGGGAACGGTGGAGATACGCAGTATTTT. J is TRBJ2-3 and V is TRBV9, with D perhaps matching TRBD2 (6 bases). Germline CDR1 is SGDLS and CDR2 is YYNGEE. Trimming took 3 bases from V and 5 from J, leaving 22 bases between them. The CDR3 has 17 amino acids. Full variable domain (outside the CDR3, taken from reference TRBV9 and TRBJ2-3): DSGVTQTPKHLITATGQRVTLRCSPRSGDLSVYWYQQSLDQGLQFLIQYYNGEERAKGNILERFSAQQFPDLHSELNLSSLELGDSALYFCASSAFNGGNGGDTQYFGPGTRLTVL.

V usage is TRBV25-1 and J usage is TRBJ1-2; the D is unclear. Deletions cut 2 bases from V and 8 bases from J, with 9 bases between. Germline V gene lookup returns CDR1 MGHDK and CDR2 SYGVNS. CDR3 size: 12 residues. CDR3 residues: CASSEIPGGYTF. For the CDR3, the DNA is TGTGCCAGCAGTGAAATCCCCGGCGGCTACACCTTC.

This sequence joins TRBV27 and TRBJ1-5, with D uncertain. This CDR3 is built from 13 residues. Per the germline V gene, CDR1 is MNHEY and CDR2 is SMNVEV (reference sequence). V lost 3 bases and J lost 2, with 5 bases in between. Here the CDR3 DNA reads TGTGCCAGCAGTTTTTCCGGCAATCAGCCCCAGCATTTT. Translation: CASSFSGNQPQHF.

This chain links TRBV30 with TRBJ2-7; D remains ambiguous. The CDR3 loop spans 15 amino acids. V was shortened by 1 base and J by 4 bases, with 17 bases between the two germline ends. Germline V gene lookup returns CDR1 GTSNPN and CDR2 SVGIG (reference sequence). CDR3 in amino acids: CAWSAGQFLGYEQYF. Written as DNA, the CDR3 is TGTGCCTGGAGTGCTGGTCAGTTCTTGGGGTACGAGCAGTACTTC.

The chain is built from TRBV14 and TRBJ1-2; 10 bases match TRBD1. In germline, CDR1 is SGHDN, CDR2 FVKESK. The CDR3 loop spans 15 amino acids. The J segment lost 4 bases and the V segment lost 4 bases, leaving 6 bases of the junction unmatched. The CDR3 coding sequence is TGTGCCAGCAGCCCTGGGACAGGGGTATCCTATGGCTACACCTTC. It specifies CASSPGTGVSYGYTF.

The gene calls are TRBV4-2 and TRBJ1-2; D ambiguous. The CDR3 runs to 15 residues. The V gene's germline CDR1 is LGHNA and CDR2 YNFKEQ. Between the trimmed V and J ends, which lost 0 bases and 1 base, there was a span of 9 bases. The DNA for the CDR3 is TGTGCCAGCAGCCAAGAGGTCACGCTTAACTATGGCTACACCTTC. Protein: CASSQEVTLNYGYTF.

The rearrangement uses TRBV28 and TRBJ2-1, with a possible D match to TRBD2 (6 bases). V lost 0 bases, J lost 8 bases, and 23 bases lay in between. CDR1 and CDR2 (germline): MDHEN, SYDVKM. The CDR3 is 18 amino acids. CDR3 amino acids: CASSLCCFVGRNTYEQFF. The CDR3 region has the DNA TGTGCCAGCAGTTTATGCTGCTTCGTGGGGAGGAATACATATGAGCAGTTCTTC.

The chain joins TRBV10-1 to TRBJ2-7, with 12 bases aligning to TRBD2. Per germline, CDR1 WNHNN and CDR2 SYGVQD (reference sequence). Trimming took 7 bases from V and 5 from J; bases not matched to a gene: 12. The CDR3 spans 16 residues. The CDR3 spells CASKTSGSFGVHEQYF. CDR3 sequence (DNA): TGCGCCAGCAAGACTAGCGGGAGTTTCGGCGTGCACGAGCAGTACTTC.

Concerning this clone itself: This CDR3 is also generated by other DNA sequences in the sample. V gene TRBV27 combines with J gene TRBJ2-7; 8 bases are shared with TRBD1. J was trimmed by 6 bases and V by 3 bases; bases with no gene match: 7. CDR3 length: 14 amino acids. Germline CDR1 reads MNHEY; CDR2 reads SMNVEV (reference sequence). The CDR3 loop is CASSLLGQGSEQYF. CDR3 DNA: TGTGCCAGCAGTTTGCTCGGACAGGGCTCCGAGCAGTACTTC.

This chain connects TRBV7-9 to TRBJ2-1; no clear D. Germline values: CDR1 SEHNR, CDR2 FQNEAQ (reference sequence). The germline V and J ends were trimmed by 8 bases and 4 bases, with 15 bases remaining between them. The CDR3 totals 14 residues. The CDR3 region is CASGLIAAYNEQFF. The DNA of the CDR3 is TGTGCCAGCGGGTTAATAGCAGCATACAATGAGCAGTTCTTC. Drawing the rest from reference TRBV7-9 and TRBJ2-1, the complete variable domain is DTGVSQNPRHKITKRGQNVTFRCDPISEHNRLYWYRQTLGQGPEFLTYFQNEAQLEKSRLLSDRFSAERPKGSFSTLEIQRTEQGDSAMYLCASGLIAAYNEQFFGPGTRLTVL.

The genes are TRBV5-5 and TRBJ2-5, with a weak D call TRBD1 (5 bases). This CDR3 has 16 amino acids. Germline V gene lookup returns CDR1 SGHKS and CDR2 YYEKEE (reference sequence). V lost 4 bases to trimming and J lost 0 bases, with 16 bases between them. CDR3 sequence reads: CASSLGSDSYQETQYF. CDR3 in DNA: TGTGCCAGCAGCCTGGGTTCTGACAGCTACCAAGAGACCCAGTACTTC.

This clone has more than one count but fewer than ten. The J gene is TRBJ2-1, the V gene TRBV7-7, with TRBD2 identical over 15 bases. Germline CDR1 SSHAT, CDR2 FNYEAQ (reference sequence). The V segment lost 6 bases and the J segment 7 bases; nucleotides outside the gene matches: 10. The CDR3 consists of 17 residues. DNA for the CDR3: TGTGCCAGCAGTTCAGGACTAGCGGGAGGGCGAGGGAATGAGCAGTTCTTC. It translates to CASSSGLAGGRGNEQFF.

The gene calls are TRBV13 and TRBJ2-5; 14 bases are shared with TRBD2. The CDR3 covers 15 residues. V was clipped by 6 bases and J by 5 bases; unmatched bases: 5. Germline V gene lookup returns CDR1 PRHDT and CDR2 FYEKMQ (reference sequence). The CDR3 loop reads CASRTTSGRGETQYF. CDR3 DNA sequence: TGTGCCAGCAGGACGACTAGCGGGAGGGGGGAGACCCAGTACTTC.

V is TRBV2 and J is TRBJ2-5, with 9 bases lining up with TRBD2. This CDR3 is 15 amino acids long. The germline CDR1 and CDR2 sequences are SNHLY and FYNNEI. The V segment lost 2 bases and the J segment 1 base; nucleotides outside the gene matches: 2. CDR3 in amino acids: CASSEQAGGQETQYF. Written as DNA, the CDR3 is TGTGCCAGCAGTGAACAAGCGGGAGGCCAAGAGACCCAGTACTTC.

The V call is TRBV6-1, the J call TRBJ1-4; no clear D gene. V lost 8 bases, J lost 9 bases, and 19 bases lay in between. This CDR3 region has 14 residues. The germline gives CDR1 MNHNS, CDR2 SASEGT. The CDR3 DNA follows: TGTGCCAGCGGACCCCAGCACGGAGCGAAAAAACTGTTTTTT. It translates to CASGPQHGAKKLFF.